What follows is one TCR beta chain and its context. Its antigen specificity is not known. No qualities accompany the bases; no much larger clone lies one base away. The CDR3 runs 14 residues from the cysteine to the phenylalanine. The CDR3 DNA has 42 bases and is translated from base 1. V is cut by 5 bases and J by 3 bases, and the space between the germline ends is 14 bases. CDR1 and CDR2 are drawn from the germline V gene (reference sequence): LNHDA, SQIVND. PBMCs were isolated by Ficoll-Paque density gradient centrifugation. This sample was taken from a study of T-cell memory formation after mild COVID-19 (dated by TCRdb to about 2021). Regarding the complete study: TCR sequence clusters from the two donors were largely donor specific. In two donors, T-cell clones that expanded and contracted after mild COVID-19 were followed by sequencing TCRalpha and TCRbeta repertoires longitudinally. The cohort was made up of two young adult volunteers, one female and one male, who were previously healthy. What the work shows at the level of the full study, not this receptor alone: The study included only a couple of mild cases, and larger cohorts that include severe cases with pre-infection samples were judged to be necessary. From day 15 to 85, contracting clones showed balanced CD4/CD8 phenotypes, whereas a second wave of clones that expanded from day 15 to 37 leaned towards CD4+. Contracting CD4+ clones turned up mainly in the CM and EM memory subsets, whereas EMRA was where CD8+ clones were enriched. Whether the second-wave clones peaking on day 37 were SARS-CoV-2 specific was not confirmed. The detection of some responding clones in pre-infection memory suggests that pre-existing cross-reactive memory T cells joined the SARS-CoV-2 response.

Sequenced using an Illumina NovaSeq 6000. TCRalpha and TCRbeta cDNA libraries were built by 5'RACE with constant-segment primers, adding sample barcodes and unique molecular identifiers. RNA was extracted from every sample with Trizol reagent. Library amplification was performed in two PCR steps, and a second sample barcode and Illumina TruSeq adapters were introduced in the second step. Libraries were sequenced on an Illumina NovaSeq with 2 x 150 bp paired-end reads. From the authors' description of their analysis: Reads were demultiplexed and collapsed into UMI-guided consensus sequences with migec v1.2.7. With mixcr v2.1.11, UMI consensuses were aligned to TRA and TRB V and J templates and assembled into clonotypes. Expanded or contracted clonotypes were those called significant by both edgeR and NoisET, with noise models trained on biological replicates. edgeR calls used a false discovery rate-adjusted p below 0.01 and a log2 fold-change threshold of 1. PCA with hierarchical clustering of max-normalized trajectories of the 1000 most abundant clonotypes was used as exploratory dynamics analysis. Separately sequenced CD4+ and CD8+ repertoires were used to assign a CD4 or CD8 phenotype to each responding clone. TCRdb passed the public sequencing reads through fastp at Q25 and MiXCR, retaining productive beta sequences. For every CDR3 protein sequence, its rows merge into one entry that carries the most common genes and DNA. Here the V and J calls rest on TCRdb's processing, not on the authors' analysis. The sample table lists hundreds of thousands of distinct CDR3 sequences, about 18% of them with a count of one. The ten largest clones capture 8.1% of the sample.

Material: PBMCs or a T cell subset sorted from them (not recorded which). The rearrangement combines TRBV19 with TRBJ2-7; TRBD2 might be the D gene, on 6 matching bases. The clonotype comes from an adult woman who had mild COVID-19 (a few samples of this study predate the infection). The sample titles of this study are shuffled in the database, so cell type and time point are left out; the donor was told from shared clones. The nucleotides are TGTGCCAGTAGTTGGGGGACTCTCGACTACGAGCAGTACTTC. This gives the protein CASSWGTLDYEQYF. The CDR3, completed at both ends by the reference TRBV19 and TRBJ2-7 genes, gives the full variable domain DGGITQSPKYLFRKEGQNVTLSCEQNLNHDAMYWYRQDPGQGLRLIYYSQIVNDFQKGDIAEGYSVSREKKESFPLTVTSAQKNPTAFYLCASSWGTLDYEQYFGPGTRLTVT.